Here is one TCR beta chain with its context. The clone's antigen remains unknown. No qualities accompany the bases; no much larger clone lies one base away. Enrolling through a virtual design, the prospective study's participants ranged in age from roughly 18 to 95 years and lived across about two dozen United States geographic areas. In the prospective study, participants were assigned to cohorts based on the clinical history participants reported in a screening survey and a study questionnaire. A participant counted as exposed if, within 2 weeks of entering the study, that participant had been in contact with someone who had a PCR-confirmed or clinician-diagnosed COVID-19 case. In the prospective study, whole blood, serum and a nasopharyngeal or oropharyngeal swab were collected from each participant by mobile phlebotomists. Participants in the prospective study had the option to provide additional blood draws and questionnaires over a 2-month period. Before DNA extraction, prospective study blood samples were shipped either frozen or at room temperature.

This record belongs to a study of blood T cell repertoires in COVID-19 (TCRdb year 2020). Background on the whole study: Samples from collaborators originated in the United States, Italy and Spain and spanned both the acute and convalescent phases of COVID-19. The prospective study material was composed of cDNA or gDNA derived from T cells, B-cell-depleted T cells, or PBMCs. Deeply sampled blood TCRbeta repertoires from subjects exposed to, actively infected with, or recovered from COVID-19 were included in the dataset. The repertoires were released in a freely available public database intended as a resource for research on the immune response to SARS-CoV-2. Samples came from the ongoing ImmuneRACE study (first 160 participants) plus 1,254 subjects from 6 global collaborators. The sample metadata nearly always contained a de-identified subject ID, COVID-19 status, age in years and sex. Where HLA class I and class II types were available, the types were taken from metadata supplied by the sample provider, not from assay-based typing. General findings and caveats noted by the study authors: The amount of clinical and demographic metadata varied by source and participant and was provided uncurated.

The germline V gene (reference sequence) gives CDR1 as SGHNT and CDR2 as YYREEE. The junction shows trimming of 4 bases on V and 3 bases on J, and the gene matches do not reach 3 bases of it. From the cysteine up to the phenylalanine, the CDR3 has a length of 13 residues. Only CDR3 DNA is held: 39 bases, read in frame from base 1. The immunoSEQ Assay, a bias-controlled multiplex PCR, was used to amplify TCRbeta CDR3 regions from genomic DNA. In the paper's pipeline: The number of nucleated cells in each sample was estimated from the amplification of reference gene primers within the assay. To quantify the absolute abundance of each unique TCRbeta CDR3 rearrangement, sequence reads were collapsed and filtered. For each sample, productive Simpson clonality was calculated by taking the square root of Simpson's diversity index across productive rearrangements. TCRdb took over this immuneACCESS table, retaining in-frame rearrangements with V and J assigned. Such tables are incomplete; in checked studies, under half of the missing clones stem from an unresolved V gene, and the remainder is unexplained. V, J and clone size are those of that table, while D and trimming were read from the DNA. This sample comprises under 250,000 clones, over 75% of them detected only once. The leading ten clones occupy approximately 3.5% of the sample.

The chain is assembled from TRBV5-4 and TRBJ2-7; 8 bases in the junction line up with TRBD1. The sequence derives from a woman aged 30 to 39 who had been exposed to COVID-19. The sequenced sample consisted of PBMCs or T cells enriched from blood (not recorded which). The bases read TGTGCCAGCAGCCCTACAGGGGGCTACGAGCAGTACTTC. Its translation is CASSPTGGYEQYF.